The 4 T cell receptor beta chains below all came from one sample that was sequenced in a study of Graves' ophthalmopathy and Graves' hyperthyroidism. Scientists amplified the TCR beta CDR3 regions from RNA transcripts. HTBI primers were employed in first-round RT-PCR, then a second-round multiplex PCR followed. TCRdb re-called the multiplex PCR reads with MiXCR, one entry per CDR3 protein. The repertoire holds about 480,000 distinct CDR3 sequences, around 15% seen once, with about a tenth in the top ten. The sequenced sample was blood. The receptors derive from a woman in her twenties or thirties with Graves' ophthalmopathy.

This clonotype was detected ten times or more. V gene TRBV10-3 combines with J gene TRBJ1-5; 8 nucleotides agree with TRBD1. The CDR3 totals 13 residues. From germline, CDR1 is ENHRY and CDR2 SYGVKD. V lost 4 bases to trimming and J lost 5 bases; unmatched junction nucleotides: 1. The CDR3 reads CAISGGQDQPQHF. CDR3 DNA: TGTGCCATCAGTGGGGGACAGGATCAGCCCCAGCATTTT.

This clonotype was picked up many times. J is TRBJ2-5 and V is TRBV2, with D hard to call. This CDR3 contains 14 residues. V was cut by 4 bases and J by 5 bases, with 14 bases left in between. The germline CDR1 and CDR2 sequences are SNHLY and FYNNEI. The DNA for the CDR3 is TGTGCCAGCAGTGGTTGGGCGGAAGGTGAGACCCAGTACTTC. Protein: CASSGWAEGETQYF.

This clonotype was found many times. The chain has TRBV2 and TRBJ2-7; 9 bases line up with TRBD1. V gave up 4 bases and J gave up 3 bases; unmatched junction bases: 4. Germline loops: CDR1 SNHLY, CDR2 FYNNEI. This CDR3 spans 14 amino acids. CDR3 nucleotides: TGTGCCAGCAGTGGCGGGACAGGGCTCTACGAGCAGTACTTC. It specifies CASSGGTGLYEQYF.

This clonotype occurred many times. The genes are TRBV5-1 and TRBJ1-2, with a possible D match to TRBD1 (6 bases). Germline V gene sequence: CDR1 SGHRS, CDR2 YFSETQ. V was shortened by 0 bases and J by 3 bases, with 18 bases between the two germline ends. The CDR3 is 17 amino acids. In nucleotides, the CDR3 is TGCGCCAGCAGCTTGGTTGACAGGACCCTCGGCGACTATGGCTACACCTTC. Encoded protein: CASSLVDRTLGDYGYTF.